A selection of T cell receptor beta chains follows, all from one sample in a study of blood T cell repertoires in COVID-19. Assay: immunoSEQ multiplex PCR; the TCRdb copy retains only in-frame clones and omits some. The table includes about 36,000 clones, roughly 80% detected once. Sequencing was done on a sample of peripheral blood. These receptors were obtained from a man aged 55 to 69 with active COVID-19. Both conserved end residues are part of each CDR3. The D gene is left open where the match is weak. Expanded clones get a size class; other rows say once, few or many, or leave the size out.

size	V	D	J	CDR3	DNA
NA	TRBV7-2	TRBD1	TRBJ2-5	CASSQGASQETQYF	TGTGCCAGCAGTCAGGGGGCGTCACAAGAGACCCAGTACTTC
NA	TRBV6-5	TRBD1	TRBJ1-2	CASSTETGPVRGYTF	TGTGCCAGCAGTACCGAGACAGGGCCGGTGAGAGGCTACACCTTC
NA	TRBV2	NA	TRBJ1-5	CASSETQQGNQPQHF	TGTGCCAGCAGTGAAACCCAACAGGGCAATCAGCCCCAGCATTTT
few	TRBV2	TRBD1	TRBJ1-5	CASGPGQGGNQPQHF	TGTGCCAGCGGGCCGGGACAGGGTGGCAATCAGCCCCAGCATTTT
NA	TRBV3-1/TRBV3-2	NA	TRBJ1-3	CASSQGGGGNTIYF	TGTGCCAGCAGCCAAGGGGGGGGCGGAAACACCATATATTTT
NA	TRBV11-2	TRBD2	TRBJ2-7	CASSIGTSAYEQYF	TGTGCCAGCAGCATAGGGACTAGCGCCTACGAGCAGTACTTC
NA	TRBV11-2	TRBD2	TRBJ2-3	CASSFLAADTQYF	TGTGCCAGCAGCTTCCTAGCGGCAGATACGCAGTATTTT
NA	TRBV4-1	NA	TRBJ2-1	CASSPMGLSYNEQFF	TGCGCCAGCAGCCCGATGGGACTCTCCTACAATGAGCAGTTCTTC
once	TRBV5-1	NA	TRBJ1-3	CASSPDSSGNTIYF	TGCGCCAGCAGCCCGGACAGCTCTGGAAACACCATATATTTT
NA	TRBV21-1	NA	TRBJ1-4	CASSRRGQGEGTNEKLFF	TGTGCCAGCAGCAGAAGGGGACAGGGAGAGGGGACTAATGAAAAACTGTTTTTT